Below, one T cell receptor (beta chain) is given with its context. Clones were read by immunoSEQ multiplex PCR, and TCRdb kept only the in-frame ones, dropping some. The table lists tens of thousands of clones, about 90% of them singletons. This record comes from a study of T cell changes during pregnancy in multiple sclerosis. This clonotype was sampled from a female donor with multiple sclerosis, enrolled in a pregnancy study. The sample in question was CD4+ T cells from peripheral blood mononuclear cells, obtained after pregnancy.

The CDR3 region is CASTRDTQYF. The CDR3 nucleotides read TGTGCCAGCACCCGGGATACGCAGTATTTT. The chain has TRBV6-1 and TRBJ2-3; D gene uncertain. V was shortened by 7 bases and J by 6 bases, with 5 bases between the two germline ends. In germline, CDR1 is MNHNS, CDR2 SASEGT. CDR3 length: 10 residues.